In its sample, the clone carrying this TCR beta chain was seen a few times. Antigen unknown. Both iRepertoire HTBI primers and Arm-PCR of CDR3 regions were used to build the TCR beta libraries. TCRdb redid the calling of the multiplex PCR reads with MiXCR, one entry per CDR3 protein. The sample lists more than 400,000 distinct CDR3 sequences; 15% to 20% were seen once. The CDR3 has 15 amino acids. V dropped 11 bases and J dropped 3; count of bases not matched to a gene: 9. CDR1 LNHDA and CDR2 SQIVND come from the germline V gene (reference sequence). This sample was taken from a study of regulatory T cells in long-lasting Graves disease. Study results and limitations: Persistent disease showed a preference for TRBV28, TRBJ1-2 and TRBJ2-5. The researchers studied only peripheral blood, not thyroid tissue.

Time point noted: newly diagnosed GD, antithyroid drugs for less than 3 months. TCR sequences were obtained from RNA taken from PBMCs. An endocrinology unit in Xi'an, China, supplied the patients. These same records also appear under a second study, on T cells in Graves' hyperthyroidism and ophthalmopathy. From that report: HTBI primers were used for first-round RT-PCR of the TCR CDR3.

This material consisted of peripheral blood mononuclear cells (PBMCs), taken at new diagnosis, from a patient treated with antithyroid drugs. V gene TRBV19 combines with J gene TRBJ2-2; 10 nucleotides agree with TRBD1. This TCR was sampled from a man in his forties with Graves disease. The CDR3 here is CAAQSGQGYTGELFF. CDR3 DNA: TGTGCCGCGCAATCGGGACAGGGGTACACCGGGGAGCTGTTTTTT.